The sequence of this TCR beta chain was determined in a study of T cell responses to AZD1222 COVID-19 vaccine. Study-wide results and caveats: There were repertoire samples only from the period after the peak T cell response.

Only in-frame clones appear in the TCRdb table, and some are missing; sequencing was by immunoSEQ multiplex PCR. Of roughly 130,000 clones listed, around 84% are singletons. With regard to this clone: Antigen specificity is unknown.

The receptor's source is an adult in good health. Sequenced here: peripheral blood, sampled on day 0 of AZD1222 vaccination.

CDR3 DNA: TGTGCAAGTCGCTTAGTTCTGGGACAGGACTACGAGCAGTACTTC. Translating gives CASRLVLGQDYEQYF. The chain joins TRBV12-2 to TRBJ2-7; the DNA was not used to check the table's D call, TRBD1. TRBV12-2 is designated a pseudogene. This CDR3 has 15 amino acids.